This TCR beta chain was sequenced in a study of cytomegalovirus exposure and HLA in healthy donors. Study-level information: An earlier analysis found some 120 million unique TCR beta sequences from around 180 million T cells.

Regarding the study as a whole: In a later analysis, V- and J-gene trimming of beta chains associated with a DCLRE1C missense variant, replicated independently.

60 Vbeta and 13 Jbeta primers were used in PCR. Some clones are missing from TCRdb's copy, which holds only in-frame ones; the method was immunoSEQ multiplex PCR. This sample has under 200,000 clones; 79% occur once, and the top ten carry around 0.69%. Donors consisted of healthy bone marrow donors. There are a few counts of this clone. What it binds is not known. V lost 4 bases, J lost 0 bases, and 11 bases lay in between. Per the germline V gene, CDR1 is SGHNT and CDR2 is YYREEE (reference sequence). This CDR3 is 14 amino acids long. The sequenced sample consisted of PBMCs. The chain couples TRBV5-4 to TRBJ2-7; possible D gene TRBD1, 5 bases. This sequence was found in a woman in her forties in good health and CMV-seronegative. DNA of the CDR3: TGTGCCAGCAGCCAAACAGGTGACTCCTACGAGCAGTACTTC. Translated: CASSQTGDSYEQYF.